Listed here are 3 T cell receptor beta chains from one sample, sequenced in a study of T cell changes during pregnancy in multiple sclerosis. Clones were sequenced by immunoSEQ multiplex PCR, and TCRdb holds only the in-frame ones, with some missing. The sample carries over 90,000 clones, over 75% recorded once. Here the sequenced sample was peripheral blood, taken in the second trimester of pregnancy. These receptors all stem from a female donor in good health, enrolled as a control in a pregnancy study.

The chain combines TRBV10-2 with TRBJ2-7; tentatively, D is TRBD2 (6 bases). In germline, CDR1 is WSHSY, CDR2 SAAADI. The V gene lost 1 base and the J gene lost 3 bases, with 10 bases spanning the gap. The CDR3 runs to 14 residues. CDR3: CASSELGLLYEQYF. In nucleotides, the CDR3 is TGCGCCAGCAGTGAGTTGGGACTGCTCTACGAGCAGTACTTC.

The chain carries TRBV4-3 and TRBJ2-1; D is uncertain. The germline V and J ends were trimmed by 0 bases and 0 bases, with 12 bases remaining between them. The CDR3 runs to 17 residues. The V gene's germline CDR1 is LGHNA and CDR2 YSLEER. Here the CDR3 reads CASSQDYALSSYNEQFF. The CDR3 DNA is TGCGCCAGCAGCCAAGATTATGCGTTGAGCTCCTACAATGAGCAGTTCTTC.

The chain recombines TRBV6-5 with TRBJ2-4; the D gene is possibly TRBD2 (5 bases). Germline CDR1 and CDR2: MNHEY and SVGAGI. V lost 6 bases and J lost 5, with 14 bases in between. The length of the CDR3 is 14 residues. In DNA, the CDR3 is TGTGCCAGCAGCAACAGCGGCACCCAAAACATTCAGTACTTC. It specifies CASSNSGTQNIQYF.